These T cell receptor beta chains were read from a single sample in a study of human T cells and chemical hapten exposure. TCRdb re-called the RACE reads with MiXCR, one entry per CDR3 protein. Of approximately 96,000 distinct CDR3 sequences listed, around 9.3% are singletons. The specimen was whole blood, collected in connection with sensitization to the hapten diphenylcyclopropenone (DPC). All receptors come from a woman aged 40 to 50 with alopecia areata. Some clones in this sample may be carry-over from other donors' samples. Each CDR3 is given without its conserved first and last residue. Each record gives: V gene, J gene, CDR3 length, CDR3 protein.

TRBV6-6	TRBJ2-7	12	ASALPGQGNGQY
TRBV29-1	TRBJ2-1	10	SVEGLENEQF
TRBV2	TRBJ2-6	12	ASTDPTGANVLT
TRBV7-2	TRBJ1-1	11	ASSLSRSDEAF
TRBV5-1	TRBJ2-1	13	ASSPPTSSYNEQF
TRBV20-1	TRBJ2-5	11	SALAGAQETQY
TRBV10-2	TRBJ1-6	12	ASSETELGSPLH
TRBV20-1	TRBJ2-1	12	SARERDRLKEQF
TRBV27	TRBJ2-1	13	ASSTDPSSYNEQF
TRBV4-2	TRBJ2-3	12	ASSQVDHTDTQY
TRBV7-6	TRBJ2-3	10	ASSPDLYTQY
TRBV28	TRBJ2-7	13	ASSLPVLGGNEQY
TRBV9	TRBJ1-1	11	ASSVSLNTEAF
TRBV18	TRBJ2-7	14	ASSPLSGRSSYEQY
TRBV18	TRBJ1-1	13	ASSPPSLGNTEAF
TRBV11-3	TRBJ2-3	13	ASSLGTGDTDTQY
TRBV28	TRBJ1-2	13	ASSSGTGGPYGYT
TRBV20-1	TRBJ2-3	11	SASSPQADTQY
TRBV5-4	TRBJ2-2	10	ASSFSSGELF
TRBV11-1	TRBJ2-5	14	ASSRTSGPSQETQY
TRBV27	TRBJ2-7	12	ASRRNGAAYEQY
TRBV6-1	TRBJ2-1	14	ASSEVVGVAYNEQF
TRBV4-2	TRBJ2-3	14	ASSQDPAVSTDTQY
TRBV2	TRBJ1-3	12	ASRGRSSGNTIY
TRBV7-9	TRBJ2-7	11	ASSPQGTYEQY
TRBV7-3	TRBJ2-2	13	ASSFTGEATGELF
TRBV28	TRBJ2-7	12	ASSSSGTSVEQY
TRBV29-1	TRBJ2-3	11	SVDAGSADTQY
TRBV7-9	TRBJ2-1	13	ASSSDPGRVDEQF
TRBV30	TRBJ1-4	11	AWSRQRNEKLF
TRBV7-9	TRBJ2-5	13	ASSLVRGGLQTQY
TRBV23-1	TRBJ2-3	15	ASSPRERNPSTDTQY
TRBV20-1	TRBJ2-3	13	SASQGGTVTDTQY
TRBV3-1	TRBJ2-7	14	ASSQAYSTDNYEQY
TRBV7-6	TRBJ2-1	13	ASSLATGSYNEQF
TRBV2	TRBJ2-1	11	ASKESLYNEQF
TRBV28	TRBJ2-7	14	ASSSLGTSGSYEQY
TRBV12-3/TRBV12-4	TRBJ2-3	12	ASRSSRGTDTQY
TRBV6-2/TRBV6-3	TRBJ2-4	12	ASSLRTGGDIQY
TRBV6-5	TRBJ2-3	11	ASSSRPTDTQY
TRBV28	TRBJ2-7	15	ASSSWTSGRRDYEQY
TRBV15	TRBJ1-3	13	ATSSDRASGNTIY
TRBV6-1	TRBJ1-5	13	ASSDWGQRDQPQH
TRBV28	TRBJ2-3	13	ASSFQGSRADTQY
TRBV29-1	TRBJ2-5	12	SVFTGTGLETQY
TRBV28	TRBJ1-2	11	ASRRGANYGYT
TRBV20-1	TRBJ1-1	10	SAIGGATEAF
TRBV28	TRBJ2-7	12	ASSILAGIYEQY
TRBV12-3/TRBV12-4	TRBJ2-7	9	ASRKGPEQY
TRBV20-1	TRBJ2-3	10	SARRGPDTQY
TRBV7-8	TRBJ1-3	14	ASSPRQIPIGNTIY
TRBV11-3	TRBJ2-1	14	ASSLGGTSSYNEQF
TRBV7-8	TRBJ2-3	12	ASSLFVGADTQY
TRBV5-1	TRBJ2-7	14	ASSLAGPAGEYEQY
TRBV11-1	TRBJ2-1	14	ASSFRPGQPNNEQF
TRBV19	TRBJ2-7	12	ASSGQGAPREQY
TRBV20-1	TRBJ2-1	13	SASPPTGLMDEQF
TRBV27	TRBJ2-7	10	ASSLASPEQY
TRBV7-2	TRBJ2-2	13	ASRTQGGVTGELF
TRBV29-1	TRBJ2-7	12	SVAGTSGIYEQY